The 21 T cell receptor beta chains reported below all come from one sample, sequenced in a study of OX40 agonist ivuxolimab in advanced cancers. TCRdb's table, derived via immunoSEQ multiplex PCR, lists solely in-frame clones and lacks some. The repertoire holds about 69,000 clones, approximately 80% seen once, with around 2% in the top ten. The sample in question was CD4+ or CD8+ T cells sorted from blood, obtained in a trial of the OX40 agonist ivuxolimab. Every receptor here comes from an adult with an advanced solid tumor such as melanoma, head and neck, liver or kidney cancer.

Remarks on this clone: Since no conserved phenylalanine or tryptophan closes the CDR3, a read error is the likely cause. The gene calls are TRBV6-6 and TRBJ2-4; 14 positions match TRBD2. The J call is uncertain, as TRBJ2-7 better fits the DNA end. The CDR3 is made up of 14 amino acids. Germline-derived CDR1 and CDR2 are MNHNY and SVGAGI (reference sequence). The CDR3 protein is CASRGTSGGFEQYS. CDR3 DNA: TGTGCCAGCAGGGGGACTAGCGGGGGTTTCGAGCAGTACTCC.

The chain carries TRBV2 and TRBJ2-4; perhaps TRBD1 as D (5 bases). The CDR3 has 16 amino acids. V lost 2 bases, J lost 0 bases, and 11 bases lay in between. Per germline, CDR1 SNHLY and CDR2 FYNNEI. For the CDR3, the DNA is TGTGCCAGCAGTGAATCCAGGGTCCTAGCCAAAAACATTCAGTACTTC. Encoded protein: CASSESRVLAKNIQYF.

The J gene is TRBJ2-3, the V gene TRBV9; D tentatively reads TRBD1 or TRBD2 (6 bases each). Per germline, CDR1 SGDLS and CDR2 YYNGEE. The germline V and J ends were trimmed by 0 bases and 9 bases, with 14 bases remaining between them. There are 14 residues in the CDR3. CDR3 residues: CASSVVGGDTTQYF. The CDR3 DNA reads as TGTGCCAGCAGCGTAGTAGGAGGGGACACAACGCAGTATTTT.

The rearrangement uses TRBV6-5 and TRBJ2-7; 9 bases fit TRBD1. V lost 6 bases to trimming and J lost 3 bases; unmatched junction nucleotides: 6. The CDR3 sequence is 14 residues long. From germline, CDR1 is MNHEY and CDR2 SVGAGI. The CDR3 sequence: CASRLTGQGYEQYF. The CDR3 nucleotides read TGTGCCAGCAGACTAACGGGACAGGGCTACGAGCAGTACTTC.

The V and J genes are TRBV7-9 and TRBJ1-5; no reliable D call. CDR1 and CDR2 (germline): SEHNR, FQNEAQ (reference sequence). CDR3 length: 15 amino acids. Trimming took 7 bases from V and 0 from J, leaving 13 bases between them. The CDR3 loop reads CASTTSRNSNQPQHF. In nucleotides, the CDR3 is TGTGCCAGCACCACCAGTCGGAATAGCAATCAGCCCCAGCATTTT.

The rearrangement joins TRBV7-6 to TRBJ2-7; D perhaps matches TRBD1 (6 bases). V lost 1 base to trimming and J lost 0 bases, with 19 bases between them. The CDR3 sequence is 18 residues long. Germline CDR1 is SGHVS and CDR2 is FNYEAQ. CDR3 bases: TGTGCCAGCAGCTTAGGCCCCCCAGGGGACAAACTCTCCTACGAGCAGTACTTC. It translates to CASSLGPPGDKLSYEQYF.

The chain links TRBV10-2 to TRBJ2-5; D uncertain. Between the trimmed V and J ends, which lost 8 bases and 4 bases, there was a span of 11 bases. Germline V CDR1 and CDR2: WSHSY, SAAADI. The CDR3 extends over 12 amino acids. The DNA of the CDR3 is TGCGCCAGCGGGTCTGGTGGAGAGACCCAGTACTTC. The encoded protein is CASGSGGETQYF.

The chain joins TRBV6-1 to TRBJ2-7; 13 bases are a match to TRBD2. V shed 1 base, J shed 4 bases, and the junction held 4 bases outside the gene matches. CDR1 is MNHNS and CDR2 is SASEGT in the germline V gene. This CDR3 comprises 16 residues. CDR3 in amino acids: CASSEVLAGGIYEQYF. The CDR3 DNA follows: TGTGCCAGCAGTGAAGTACTAGCGGGGGGGATTTACGAGCAGTACTTC.

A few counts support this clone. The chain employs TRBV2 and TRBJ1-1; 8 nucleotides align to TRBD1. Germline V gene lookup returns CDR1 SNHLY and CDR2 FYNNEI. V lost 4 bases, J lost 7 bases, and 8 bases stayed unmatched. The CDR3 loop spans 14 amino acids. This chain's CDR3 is CASSGGGQAHEAFF. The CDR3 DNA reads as TGTGCCAGCAGTGGAGGGGGACAGGCCCATGAAGCTTTCTTT.

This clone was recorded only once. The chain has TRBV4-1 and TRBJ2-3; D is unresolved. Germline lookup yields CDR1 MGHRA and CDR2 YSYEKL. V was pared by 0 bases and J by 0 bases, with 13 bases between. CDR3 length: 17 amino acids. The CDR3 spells CASSQEGRAFSTDTQYF. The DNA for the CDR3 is TGCGCCAGCAGCCAAGAAGGAAGGGCTTTTAGCACAGATACGCAGTATTTT.

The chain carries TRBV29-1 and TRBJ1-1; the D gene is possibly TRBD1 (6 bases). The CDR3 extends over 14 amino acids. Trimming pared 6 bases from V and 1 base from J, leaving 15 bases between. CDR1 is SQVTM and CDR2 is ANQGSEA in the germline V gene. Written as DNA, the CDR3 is TGCAGCGTCGACCCTGGGGGGCGGAACACTGAAGCTTTCTTT. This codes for CSVDPGGRNTEAFF.

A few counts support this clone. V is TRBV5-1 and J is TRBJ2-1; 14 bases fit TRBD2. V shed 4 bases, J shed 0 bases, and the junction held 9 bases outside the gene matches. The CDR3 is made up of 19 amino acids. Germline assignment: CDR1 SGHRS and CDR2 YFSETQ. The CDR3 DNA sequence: TGCGCCAGCAGCCGTCGGACTAGCGGGGGGCCTGGCTCCTACAATGAGCAGTTCTTC. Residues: CASSRRTSGGPGSYNEQFF.

CDR3 nucleotide sequence: TGTGCCAGCATTACAAACAGTAATTCACCCCTCCACTTT. Encoded protein: CASITNSNSPLHF. The genes are TRBV6-1 and TRBJ1-6, with unresolved D. Germline CDR1 and CDR2: MNHNS and SASEGT. Trimming took off 7 bases at V and 6 bases at J, with 10 bases between the two ends. This CDR3 region has 13 residues.

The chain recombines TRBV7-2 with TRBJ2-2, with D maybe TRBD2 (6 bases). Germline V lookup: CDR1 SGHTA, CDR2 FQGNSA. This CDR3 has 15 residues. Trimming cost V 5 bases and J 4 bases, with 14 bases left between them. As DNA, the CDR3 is TGTGCCAGCAGCCTCGACGGAGGGAGCACCGGGGAGCTGTTTTTT. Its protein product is CASSLDGGSTGELFF.

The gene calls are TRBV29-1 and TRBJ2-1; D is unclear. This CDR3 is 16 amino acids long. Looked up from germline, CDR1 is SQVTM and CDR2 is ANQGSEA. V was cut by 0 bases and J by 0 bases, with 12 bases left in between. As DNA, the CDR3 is TGCAGCGTTGAAGATAGAGCGACGAGCTCCTACAATGAGCAGTTCTTC. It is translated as CSVEDRATSSYNEQFF.

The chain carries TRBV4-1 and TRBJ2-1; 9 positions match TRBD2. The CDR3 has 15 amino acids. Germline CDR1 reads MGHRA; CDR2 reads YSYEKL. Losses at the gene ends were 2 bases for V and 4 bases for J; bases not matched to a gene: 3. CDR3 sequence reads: CASSQFSGGYNEQFF. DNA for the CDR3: TGCGCCAGCAGCCAATTTAGCGGGGGTTACAATGAGCAGTTCTTC.

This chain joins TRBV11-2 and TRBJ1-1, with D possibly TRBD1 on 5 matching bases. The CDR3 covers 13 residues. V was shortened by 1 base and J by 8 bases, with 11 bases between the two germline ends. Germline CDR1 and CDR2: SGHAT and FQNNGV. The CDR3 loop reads CASSLGRTQEAFF. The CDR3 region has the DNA TGTGCCAGCAGCTTAGGGAGGACACAGGAAGCTTTCTTT.

CDR3 DNA: TGTGCTAGTGCTACTTCGGGACAAAACACTGAAGCTTTCTTT. Protein sequence: CASATSGQNTEAFF. V usage is TRBV12-5 and J usage is TRBJ1-1; maybe TRBD1 (6 bases). The CDR3 has 14 residues. Germline CDR1 and CDR2: LGHNT and FRNRAP. V gave up 7 bases and J gave up 2 bases, with 14 bases separating them.

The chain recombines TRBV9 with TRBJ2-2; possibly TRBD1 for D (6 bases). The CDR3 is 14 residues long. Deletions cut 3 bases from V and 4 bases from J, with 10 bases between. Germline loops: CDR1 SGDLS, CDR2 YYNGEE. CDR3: CASSAGTSTGELFF. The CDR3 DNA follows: TGTGCCAGCAGCGCAGGGACATCCACCGGGGAGCTGTTTTTT.

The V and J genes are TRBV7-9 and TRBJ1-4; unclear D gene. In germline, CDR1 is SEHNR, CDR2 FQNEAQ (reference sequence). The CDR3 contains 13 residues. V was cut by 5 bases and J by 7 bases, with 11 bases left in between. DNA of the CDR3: TGTGCCAGCAGCCCCTTGGAGGGTGAAAAACTGTTTTTT. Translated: CASSPLEGEKLFF.

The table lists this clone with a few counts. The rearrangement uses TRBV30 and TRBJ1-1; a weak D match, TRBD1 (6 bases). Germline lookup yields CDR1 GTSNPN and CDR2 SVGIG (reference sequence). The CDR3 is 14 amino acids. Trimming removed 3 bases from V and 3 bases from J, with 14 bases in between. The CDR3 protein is CAWRRIGGDTEAFF. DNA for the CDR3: TGTGCCTGGAGAAGAATAGGGGGGGACACTGAAGCTTTCTTT.